The 27 T cell receptor beta chains reported below all come from one sample, sequenced in a study of CD4 T cells in relation to SARS-CoV-2 and coronaviruses. Before the COVID-19 pandemic, during about 2010-2018, CD4+ T cells were taken from unexposed donors. CD4+ T cells were isolated from the cells after around 11 days of culture. Their cognate antigens are unknown. Method: immunoSEQ multiplex PCR; TCRdb's copy keeps in-frame clones and lacks some. This sample has 20,000 to 25,000 clones; around 76% occur once, and the top ten carry around a sixth. The sequenced sample consisted of CD4+ T cells from PBMCs, cultured in vitro. The receptors derive from a human donor in good health.

This clone was counted only a few times. The gene calls are TRBV11-3 and TRBJ2-7, with D unclear. Deletions cut 6 bases from V and 4 bases from J, with 13 bases between. This CDR3 comprises 13 residues. Germline V gene data show CDR1 as SGHNT and CDR2 as YENEEA. The CDR3 DNA follows: TGTGCCAGCAGTCTCCGGGTAGGGTACGAGCAGTACTTC. Translated: CASSLRVGYEQYF.

A few counts support this clone. The genes are TRBV19 and TRBJ1-5; D possibly corresponds to TRBD1 (5 bases). Trimming removed 5 bases from V and 6 bases from J, with 11 bases in between. The CDR3 sequence is 13 residues long. Germline CDR1 and CDR2: LNHDA and SQIVND (reference sequence). CDR3 nucleotide sequence: TGTGCCAGTAGTGGTAAGGGGACTCAGCCCCAGCATTTT. It translates to CASSGKGTQPQHF.

This clone was counted once. J is TRBJ2-7 and V is TRBV27; D gene uncertain. Deletions cut 1 base from V and 2 bases from J, with 9 bases between. The CDR3 length is 14 residues. Germline CDR1 is MNHEY and CDR2 is SMNVEV (reference sequence). The CDR3 loop reads CASSLYDTAYEQYF. The DNA for the CDR3 is TGTGCCAGCAGTTTATATGACACCGCCTACGAGCAGTACTTC.

The genes are TRBV30 and TRBJ1-4; no firm D call. The V end was cut by 6 bases, the J end by 8 bases, with 16 bases between. This CDR3 region has 13 residues. Germline-derived CDR1 and CDR2 are GTSNPN and SVGIG (reference sequence). The CDR3: CACKGDVVEKLFF. The DNA of the CDR3 is TGTGCCTGTAAGGGAGATGTCGTGGAAAAACTGTTTTTT. The full variable domain, with the rest looked up from reference TRBV30 and TRBJ1-4, is SQTIHQWPATLVQPVGSPLSLECTVEGTSNPNLYWYRQAAGRGLQLLFYSVGIGQISSEVPQNLSASRPQDRQFILSSKKLLLSDSGFYLCACKGDVVEKLFFGSGTQLSVL.

This chain joins TRBV5-4 and TRBJ2-3; perhaps TRBD2 as D (6 bases). CDR1 and CDR2 from the germline V gene are SGHNT and YYREEE (reference sequence). CDR3 size: 16 residues. The V and J ends lost 4 bases and 0 bases respectively, with 15 bases between them. The CDR3 sequence is CASSTRWSGSTDTQYF. The DNA for the CDR3 is TGTGCCAGCAGCACAAGGTGGAGCGGGAGCACAGATACGCAGTATTTT.

J is TRBJ2-2 and V is TRBV10-1; TRBD2 aligns across 9 bases. The CDR3 is made up of 15 amino acids. V gave up 3 bases and J gave up 7 bases; unmatched junction bases: 6. Germline V gene sequence: CDR1 WNHNN, CDR2 SYGVQD (reference sequence). The CDR3 sequence: CASSDGSGRSGELFF. In DNA, the CDR3 is TGCGCCAGCAGTGATGGGAGCGGGAGGAGCGGGGAGCTGTTTTTT.

The chain recombines TRBV7-3 with TRBJ1-2; D remains ambiguous. CDR1 is SGHTA and CDR2 is FQGTGA in the germline V gene. Trimming shortened V by 5 bases and J by 3 bases, and 13 bases separated the two germline ends. This CDR3 is 14 amino acids long. The CDR3 region has the DNA TGTGCCAGCAGCCCAACTGAGGGCCACTATGGCTACACCTTC. It translates to CASSPTEGHYGYTF.

The V gene is TRBV18, the J gene TRBJ2-7; TRBD2 aligns across 11 bases. Germline values: CDR1 KGHSH, CDR2 LQKENI. The junction had 3 bases not matched to a gene; V was cut back by 3 bases and J by 2 bases. The CDR3 is made up of 15 amino acids. CDR3 residues: CASSPGLAETYEQYF. CDR3 DNA: TGTGCCAGCTCACCGGGACTAGCGGAAACCTACGAGCAGTACTTC.

The DNA of the CDR3 is TGTGCCATCAGTGAGGGTAGCGGGTACTCCTACGAGCAGTACTTC. Protein: CAISEGSGYSYEQYF. The chain links TRBV10-3 to TRBJ2-7; 7 nucleotides match TRBD2. Per germline, CDR1 ENHRY and CDR2 SYGVKD. This CDR3 contains 15 residues. V dropped 2 bases and J dropped 0; count of bases not matched to a gene: 4.

This clone was observed a handful of times. The chain links TRBV5-4 to TRBJ2-1; 12 bases agree with TRBD2. Per the germline V gene, CDR1 is SGHNT and CDR2 is YYREEE (reference sequence). V shed 6 bases, J shed 7 bases, and the junction held 11 bases outside the gene matches. This CDR3 is 16 amino acids long. The CDR3 reads CASTTRTSGKENEQFF. DNA for the CDR3: TGTGCCAGCACCACCAGGACTAGCGGGAAGGAGAATGAGCAGTTCTTC. Combining the CDR3 with reference TRBV5-4 and TRBJ2-1 gives the whole variable domain ETGVTQSPTHLIKTRGQQVTLRCSSQSGHNTVSWYQQALGQGPQFIFQYYREEENGRGNFPPRFSGLQFPNYSSELNVNALELDDSALYLCASTTRTSGKENEQFFGPGTRLTVL.

This clone was counted only a few times. The chain uses TRBV6-5 and TRBJ2-1, with 7 bases aligning to TRBD2. The CDR3 consists of 16 residues. The germline CDR1 and CDR2 sequences are MNHEY and SVGAGI. V trimming: 4 bases; J trimming: 9 bases; junction bases outside the gene matches: 15. As DNA, the CDR3 is TGTGCCAGCAGTTTTTTTTCACTAGCGACGGGTGGTGAGCAGTTCTTC. Amino acids: CASSFFSLATGGEQFF.

This rearrangement joins TRBV7-9 to TRBJ2-1; D gene uncertain. The ends were cut back, 1 base at V and 8 bases at J, with 12 bases in the middle. The CDR3 is 14 residues long. Germline CDR1 and CDR2: SEHNR and FQNEAQ (reference sequence). The CDR3, as DNA: TGTGCCAGCAGCTTAGTAGGGCATACCCATGAGCAGTTCTTC. It encodes CASSLVGHTHEQFF.

This clone was seen only a few times. CDR3 nucleotides: TGTGCCAGCAGTTCTTTTGCAGTCCAGCCCCAGCATTTT. Its protein product is CASSSFAVQPQHF. The chain joins TRBV6-2 or TRBV6-3 to TRBJ1-5, with no clear D. CDR1 is MNHEY and CDR2 is SVGEGT in the germline V gene. Deletions cut 4 bases from V and 7 bases from J, with 11 bases between. This CDR3 has 13 amino acids.

The CDR3 spells CASSTPGETQYF. DNA of the CDR3: TGTGCCAGCAGTACACCCGGCGAGACCCAGTACTTC. The rearrangement uses TRBV27 and TRBJ2-5; no reliable D call. Per germline, CDR1 MNHEY and CDR2 SMNVEV (reference sequence). This CDR3 region has 12 residues. V gave up 5 bases and J gave up 5 bases, with 9 bases separating them.

The chain employs TRBV5-4 and TRBJ1-2, with a possible D match to TRBD1 (5 bases). V was clipped by 2 bases and J by 4 bases, with 15 bases between them. Germline V gene lookup returns CDR1 SGHNT and CDR2 YYREEE (reference sequence). The CDR3 totals 15 residues. The CDR3 nucleotides are TGTGCCAGCAGCTTTTGGGGGGGTATCGGCTATGGCTACACCTTC. Translated, it gives CASSFWGGIGYGYTF. The variable domain in full, completed from reference TRBV5-4 and TRBJ1-2, reads ETGVTQSPTHLIKTRGQQVTLRCSSQSGHNTVSWYQQALGQGPQFIFQYYREEENGRGNFPPRFSGLQFPNYSSELNVNALELDDSALYLCASSFWGGIGYGYTFGSGTRLTVV.

In nucleotides, the CDR3 is TGTGCCAGCAGCTTACTATCTGGCGATACGCAGTATTTT. Protein sequence: CASSLLSGDTQYF. The chain is built from TRBV7-2 and TRBJ2-3; D not certain. Germline CDR1 SGHTA, CDR2 FQGNSA. Trimming took 2 bases from V and 6 from J, leaving 9 bases between them. The CDR3 runs 13 residues.

This chain joins TRBV7-9 and TRBJ2-1, with 7 bases identical to TRBD2. Germline V lookup: CDR1 SEHNR, CDR2 FQNEAQ (reference sequence). Losses at the gene ends were 4 bases for V and 2 bases for J; bases not matched to a gene: 11. The CDR3 is 17 residues long. The CDR3 spells CASSSFALSGAYNEQFF. CDR3 sequence (DNA): TGTGCCAGCAGCTCATTCGCTCTAAGCGGGGCCTACAATGAGCAGTTCTTC.

The rearrangement uses TRBV29-1 and TRBJ1-2; 7 nucleotides line up with TRBD1. After removal of 5 bases from V and 8 bases from J, the junction contained 5 bases not matched to a gene. Germline V lookup: CDR1 SQVTM, CDR2 ANQGSEA. CDR3 size: 11 residues. As DNA, the CDR3 is TGCAGCGTTTTGACAGGGCGAGGCTACACCTTC. It encodes CSVLTGRGYTF.

The V call is TRBV10-3, the J call TRBJ2-2; 11 bases fit TRBD1. CDR3 size: 17 residues. Germline lookup yields CDR1 ENHRY and CDR2 SYGVKD. Trimming cost V 1 base and J 5 bases; bases outside gene matches: 6. The CDR3 loop reads CAISEFRTGGLTGELFF. The CDR3 DNA sequence: TGTGCCATCAGTGAGTTTCGGACAGGGGGCTTAACCGGGGAGCTGTTTTTT.

This clone occurred a few times. This sequence joins TRBV6-5 and TRBJ1-1; D possibly corresponds to TRBD1 (6 bases). Trimming shortened V by 7 bases and J by 0 bases, and 15 bases separated the two germline ends. CDR1 and CDR2 from the germline V gene are MNHEY and SVGAGI. This CDR3 has 15 amino acids. The CDR3 protein is CASKTGALMNTEAFF. The CDR3 region has the DNA TGTGCCAGCAAGACAGGCGCCCTGATGAACACTGAAGCTTTCTTT.

The chain is built from TRBV5-1 and TRBJ2-2; a possible D gene is TRBD1 (6 bases). The V end lost 0 bases, the J end lost 7 bases, and 10 bases lay between the germline ends. The CDR3 extends over 14 amino acids. Looked up from germline, CDR1 is SGHRS and CDR2 is YFSETQ. In DNA, the CDR3 is TGCGCCAGCAGCTTGGACAGGGATGGCGGGGAGCTGTTTTTT. Its protein is CASSLDRDGGELFF.

This clone was counted a few times. This chain connects TRBV4-1 to TRBJ2-5, with D perhaps TRBD1 (5 bases). V lost 1 base, J lost 5 bases, and 11 bases lay in between. This CDR3 has 14 residues. From germline, CDR1 is MGHRA and CDR2 YSYEKL. CDR3 protein: CASSQGQGGETQYF. For the CDR3, the DNA is TGCGCCAGCAGCCAAGGGCAGGGTGGGGAGACCCAGTACTTC.

Relative to its sample, this clone is medium-sized. J is TRBJ1-6 and V is TRBV7-2, with a possible D match to TRBD1 (6 bases). The V gene lost 1 base and the J gene lost 5 bases, with 6 bases spanning the gap. This CDR3 region has 14 residues. Germline V gene sequence: CDR1 SGHTA, CDR2 FQGNSA. The CDR3 spells CASSLGTDNSPLHF. The CDR3 DNA reads TGTGCCAGCAGCTTAGGGACAGATAATTCACCCCTCCACTTT.

This rearrangement joins TRBV24-1 to TRBJ2-7, with 9 bases lining up with TRBD2. This CDR3 comprises 13 residues. Germline V gene sequence: CDR1 KGHDR, CDR2 SFDVKD. Germline trimming cut 6 bases from V and 4 bases from J; bases unmatched to any gene: 3. The CDR3 DNA reads TGTGCCACCAGTATGGCGGGAGGGTACGAGCAGTACTTC. Its translation is CATSMAGGYEQYF.

The chain links TRBV10-1 to TRBJ2-3, with unresolved D. V was cut by 5 bases and J by 2 bases, with 8 bases left in between. The CDR3 is 13 residues long. Germline CDR1 WNHNN, CDR2 SYGVQD (reference sequence). The CDR3 bases are TGCGCCAGCAGTCAATACACCACAGATACGCAGTATTTT. This codes for CASSQYTTDTQYF.

The J gene is TRBJ2-4, the V gene TRBV21-1; TRBD2 is taken as the D call from the table, unchecked against the DNA. TRBV21-1 is a documented pseudogene. The CDR3 consists of 17 residues. The CDR3, as DNA: TGTGCCAGCAGCCCTCGGGTCTTACGGTTTGCCAAAAACATTCAGTACTTC. Encoded protein: CASSPRVLRFAKNIQYF.

V and J are TRBV5-6 and TRBJ2-7; D gene unclear. Trimming stripped 3 bases from V and 6 bases from J, with 7 bases between. CDR1 is SGHDT and CDR2 is YYEEEE in the germline V gene. This CDR3 is built from 11 residues. This CDR3 is CASSSMVEQYF. CDR3 nucleotides: TGTGCCAGCAGCTCAATGGTCGAGCAGTACTTC.